This TCR beta chain was identified in a study of T cells in Graves' hyperthyroidism and ophthalmopathy. Newly diagnosed hyperthyroidism, duration under 2 months, in patients aged 18 to 65. Trimming cost V 5 bases and J 6 bases, with 11 bases left between them. The CDR3 is 13 amino acids. Per germline, CDR1 SGHVS and CDR2 FNYEAQ. Amplification yielded TCR beta CDR3 regions, with RNA transcripts as the source. The HTBI set primed first-round TCR CDR3 RT-PCR. One entry per CDR3 protein results from TCRdb running MiXCR on the multiplex PCR reads. The sample lists about 210,000 distinct CDR3 sequences; about a sixth were seen once. This clonotype has only a few counts.

The rearrangement joins TRBV7-6 to TRBJ2-1, with D possibly called TRBD1 or TRBD2 (5 bases each). Sequencing was carried out using blood. The origin of this receptor is a man aged 50-60 years with Graves' hyperthyroidism. CDR3 in amino acids: CASSLSGPNEQFF. CDR3 sequence (DNA): TGTGCCAGCAGCCTATCGGGGCCCAATGAGCAGTTCTTC.